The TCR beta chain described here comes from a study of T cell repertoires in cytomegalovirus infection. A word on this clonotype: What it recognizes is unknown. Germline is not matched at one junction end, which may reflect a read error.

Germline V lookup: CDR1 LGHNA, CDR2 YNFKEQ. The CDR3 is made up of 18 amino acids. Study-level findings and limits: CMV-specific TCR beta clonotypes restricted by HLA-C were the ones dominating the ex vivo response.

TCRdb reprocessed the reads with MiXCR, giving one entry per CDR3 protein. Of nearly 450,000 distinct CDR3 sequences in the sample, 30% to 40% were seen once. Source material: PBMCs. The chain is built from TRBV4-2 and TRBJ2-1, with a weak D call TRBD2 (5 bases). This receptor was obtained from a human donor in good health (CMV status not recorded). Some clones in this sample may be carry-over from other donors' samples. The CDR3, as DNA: TGTGCCAGCAGCCCAGATGAATTAGGCGGTATTGACTACAATGAGCCGTTCTTC. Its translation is CASSPDELGGIDYNEPFF.